One and the same sample provided the 29 T cell receptor beta chains below, sequenced in a study of blood T cell repertoires in COVID-19 (dated by TCRdb to about 2020). The library was produced with the immunoSEQ multiplex PCR assay. Here the immuneACCESS table is served through TCRdb, limited to in-frame sequences with V and J called. Missing clones are a known gap in these copies; in checked studies unresolved V genes cover under half, and the rest lacks a known reason. The sample yields about 150,000 clones; around 90% were counted once. Approximately 3% of the sample belongs to the ten largest clones. The sample taken for sequencing was peripheral blood. Every receptor here comes from a man in his 60s with acute or convalescent COVID-19.

The rearrangement links TRBV5-1 to TRBJ1-1, with unresolved D. CDR3 length equals 13 residues. Germline-derived CDR1 and CDR2 are SGHRS and YFSETQ. Trimming took off 0 bases at V and 3 bases at J, with 6 bases between the two ends. The CDR3 region is CASSLVPDTEAFF. Here the CDR3 DNA reads TGCGCCAGCAGCTTGGTTCCAGACACTGAAGCTTTCTTT.

V gene TRBV6-4 combines with J gene TRBJ1-2, with a weak D call TRBD1 (5 bases). CDR1 is MRHNA, CDR2 SNTAGT, per germline. V was clipped by 5 bases and J by 1 base, with 14 bases between them. The CDR3 length is 15 residues. The CDR3 nucleotides read TGTGCCAGCAGTATCGACAGCATAAGTAACTATGGCTACACCTTC. This codes for CASSIDSISNYGYTF.

The chain has TRBV5-4 and TRBJ1-6; 9 bases are shared with TRBD1. V lost 0 bases to trimming and J lost 11 bases; unmatched junction nucleotides: 9. Germline V CDR1 and CDR2: SGHNT, YYREEE (reference sequence). The CDR3 consists of 16 residues. CDR3 sequence: CASSLGGGQGRTPLHF. CDR3 nucleotide sequence: TGTGCCAGCAGCTTGGGGGGAGGACAGGGGAGGACACCCCTCCACTTT.

The chain has TRBV18 and TRBJ1-2, with a tentative D call TRBD1 (5 bases). V lost 2 bases and J 4 bases, leaving 14 bases between the germline ends. CDR1 KGHSH and CDR2 LQKENI come from the germline V gene. The CDR3 is 15 residues long. Here the CDR3 DNA reads TGTGCCAGCTCACCAACGGAGGGGTTAGCCTATGGCTACACCTTC. It is translated as CASSPTEGLAYGYTF.

This clone was seen just once. This rearrangement joins TRBV5-6 to TRBJ2-2; TRBD1 aligns across 9 bases. The CDR3 runs to 17 residues. J was trimmed by 1 base and V by 4 bases; bases with no gene match: 8. CDR1 is SGHDT, CDR2 YYEEEE, per germline. This CDR3 reads CASSLAGTGLNTGELFF. CDR3 coding DNA: TGTGCCAGCAGCCTGGCCGGGACAGGGTTGAACACCGGGGAGCTGTTTTTT. The full variable domain, completed using reference TRBV5-6 and TRBJ2-2, is DAGVTQSPTHLIKTRGQQVTLRCSPKSGHDTVSWYQQALGQGPQFIFQYYEEEERQRGNFPDRFSGHQFPNYSSELNVNALLLGDSALYLCASSLAGTGLNTGELFFGEGSRLTVL.

The chain couples TRBV11-2 to TRBJ1-5, with D possibly matching TRBD1 (6 bases). The length of the CDR3 is 15 residues. Germline lookup yields CDR1 SGHAT and CDR2 FQNNGV. The V gene lost 5 bases and the J gene lost 2 bases, with 13 bases spanning the gap. As DNA, the CDR3 is TGTGCCAGCAGCCCGACAGGTTTCGGCAATCAGCCCCAGCATTTT. Translating it yields CASSPTGFGNQPQHF.

The chain combines TRBV29-1 with TRBJ2-1; D unclear. The CDR3 sequence is 11 residues long. V dropped 5 bases and J dropped 5 bases, with 7 bases sitting between them. From germline, CDR1 is SQVTM and CDR2 ANQGSEA. In DNA, the CDR3 is TGCAGCGTTTCAGATAACAATGAGCAGTTCTTC. Protein sequence: CSVSDNNEQFF.

J is TRBJ2-7 and V is TRBV10-2; D ambiguous. The germline V gene has CDR1 WSHSY and CDR2 SAAADI. The CDR3 contains 13 residues. Trimming removed 5 bases at V and 2 bases at J, with 10 bases between. CDR3 region: CASSKEQTYEQYF. The CDR3 DNA reads TGCGCCAGCAGTAAGGAACAGACCTACGAGCAGTACTTC.

This chain links TRBV7-9 with TRBJ1-1; 8 positions match TRBD1. Germline V gives CDR1 SEHNR, CDR2 FQNEAQ (reference sequence). The CDR3 has 14 residues. V lost 7 bases and J lost 10; bases outside the gene matches: 14. CDR3 residues: CASTTQGANSGAFF. The CDR3 DNA follows: TGTGCCAGCACGACGCAGGGGGCAAATAGTGGAGCTTTCTTT.

CDR3 sequence reads: CASSYSRPTGYGYTF. The CDR3 nucleotides are TGTGCCAGCAGTTACTCGCGTCCGACTGGCTATGGCTACACCTTC. V usage is TRBV6-5 and J usage is TRBJ1-2; D unresolved. The V end was cut by 0 bases, the J end by 4 bases, with 12 bases between. Germline V gene sequence: CDR1 MNHEY, CDR2 SVGAGI. The CDR3 length is 15 residues.

The chain carries TRBV2 and TRBJ1-3; 7 positions agree with TRBD1. Germline V gives CDR1 SNHLY, CDR2 FYNNEI. The V segment lost 4 bases and the J segment 5 bases; nucleotides outside the gene matches: 8. The CDR3 extends over 15 amino acids. CDR3 in DNA: TGTGCCAGCAGTGCCGGACAGGTACGGCGAAACACCATATATTTT. This encodes CASSAGQVRRNTIYF.

This clone occurred once. V and J are TRBV5-1 and TRBJ1-2; 8 bases align to TRBD1. V gave up 6 bases and J gave up 7 bases; unmatched junction bases: 11. The CDR3 is 14 residues long. Germline V lookup: CDR1 SGHRS, CDR2 YFSETQ. The CDR3 region is CASTRGGQGSGYTF. CDR3 nucleotides: TGCGCCAGCACTCGCGGTGGACAGGGTTCTGGCTACACCTTC.

This clone was counted only a few times. The CDR3 here is CASSPPPDSHNQPQHF. The CDR3 nucleotides are TGCGCCAGCAGTCCCCCCCCGGACAGTCACAATCAGCCCCAGCATTTT. The genes are TRBV4-1 and TRBJ1-5; possible D gene TRBD1, 6 bases. CDR1 and CDR2 (germline): MGHRA, YSYEKL. Trimming took off 6 bases at V and 3 bases at J, with 18 bases between the two ends. The CDR3 is 16 amino acids.

This chain links TRBV2 with TRBJ2-2; D possibly corresponds to TRBD1 (6 bases). Trimming removed 5 bases from V and 1 base from J, with 11 bases in between. This CDR3 is 15 amino acids long. Germline CDR1 is SNHLY and CDR2 is FYNNEI. The CDR3: CASSTDRQNTGELFF. CDR3 bases: TGTGCCAGCAGTACGGACAGACAGAACACCGGGGAGCTGTTTTTT.

The V call is TRBV30, the J call TRBJ2-3, with 8 bases fitting TRBD2. V dropped 0 bases and J dropped 1; count of bases not matched to a gene: 3. The CDR3 is made up of 15 amino acids. CDR1 is GTSNPN, CDR2 SVGIG, per germline (reference sequence). Here the CDR3 reads CAWSVKAGGTDTQYF. In DNA form, the CDR3 reads TGTGCCTGGAGTGTAAAAGCGGGGGGCACAGATACGCAGTATTTT.

Points on this clone: This sample includes further DNA sequences coding for the same CDR3. The chain combines TRBV6-5 with TRBJ1-1; maybe TRBD1 (5 bases). This CDR3 is 14 amino acids long. The germline V gene has CDR1 MNHEY and CDR2 SVGAGI. Deletions cut 2 bases from V and 1 base from J, with 8 bases between. This CDR3 is CASSYLGGNTEAFF. CDR3 DNA sequence: TGTGCCAGCAGTTACCTGGGGGGGAACACTGAAGCTTTCTTT.

The J gene is TRBJ1-4, the V gene TRBV10-3; D gene unclear. V was clipped by 6 bases and J by 7 bases, with 15 bases between them. CDR3 size: 14 residues. Per the germline V gene, CDR1 is ENHRY and CDR2 is SYGVKD. CDR3 sequence: CAISDQERGEKLFF. As DNA, the CDR3 is TGTGCCATCAGCGACCAGGAGCGGGGTGAAAAACTGTTTTTT.

The rearrangement uses TRBV5-1 and TRBJ2-3; the match to TRBD2 covers 8 bases. V trimming: 5 bases; J trimming: 6 bases; junction bases outside the gene matches: 17. This CDR3 is 17 amino acids long. CDR1 and CDR2 from the germline V gene are SGHRS and YFSETQ. The CDR3, as DNA: TGCGCCAGCAGTTCTGGGGACCCACGGGGGGGTACGGATACGCAGTATTTT. It is translated as CASSSGDPRGGTDTQYF.

This chain uses TRBV7-9 with TRBJ2-7, with 9 bases aligning to TRBD1. Germline trimming cut 5 bases from V and 8 bases from J; bases unmatched to any gene: 7. This CDR3 has 13 amino acids. From germline, CDR1 is SEHNR and CDR2 FQNEAQ (reference sequence). Here the CDR3 reads CASSMGQGLKQYF. In DNA, the CDR3 is TGTGCCAGCAGCATGGGACAGGGTTTGAAGCAGTACTTC.

The genes are TRBV19 and TRBJ1-1, with a weak D call TRBD1 (5 bases). V was clipped by 5 bases and J by 3 bases, with 10 bases between them. The CDR3 spans 13 residues. The germline gives CDR1 LNHDA, CDR2 SQIVND (reference sequence). The DNA of the CDR3 is TGTGCCAGTAGTTCACAGGCTCACACTGAAGCTTTCTTT. Protein sequence: CASSSQAHTEAFF.

This chain joins TRBV10-1 and TRBJ1-2; the D is unclear. Trimming pared 8 bases from V and 1 base from J, leaving 14 bases between. Germline V gives CDR1 WNHNN, CDR2 SYGVQD (reference sequence). CDR3 length: 14 residues. Here the CDR3 DNA reads TGCGCCAGCTCCCCCGGACGGGATAACTATGGCTACACCTTC. It codes for CASSPGRDNYGYTF.

The chain has TRBV10-1 and TRBJ2-7; TRBD1 matches at 10 bases. Germline V lookup: CDR1 WNHNN, CDR2 SYGVQD (reference sequence). CDR3 length equals 15 residues. V was pared by 5 bases and J by 2 bases, with 6 bases of the junction left unmatched. CDR3 protein: CASSFGGTGAYEQYF. The DNA of the CDR3 is TGCGCCAGCAGTTTTGGGGGGACAGGGGCCTACGAGCAGTACTTC.

The rearrangement links TRBV13 to TRBJ2-7, with 7 bases fitting TRBD1. The CDR3 spans 18 residues. Trimming at V came to 5 bases and at J to 3 bases, leaving 19 bases not matched to a gene. The V gene's germline CDR1 is PRHDT and CDR2 FYEKMQ (reference sequence). The CDR3 DNA reads TGTGCCAGCAGCCTGCCCTTATTAAGCGACAGGGAAGGCTACGAGCAGTACTTC. Translation: CASSLPLLSDREGYEQYF.

The chain links TRBV7-9 to TRBJ2-2; D is possibly TRBD2 (5 bases). CDR1 SEHNR and CDR2 FQNEAQ come from the germline V gene (reference sequence). Trimming took off 8 bases at V and 6 bases at J, with 19 bases between the two ends. The CDR3 has 15 amino acids. CDR3 loop: CASGDLRDFSGELFF. CDR3 coding DNA: TGTGCCAGCGGGGATCTTCGGGATTTCTCCGGGGAGCTGTTTTTT.

The chain employs TRBV4-2 and TRBJ1-3, with D tentatively TRBD1 (5 bases). CDR3 length: 16 residues. The germline V and J ends were trimmed by 4 bases and 2 bases, with 15 bases remaining between them. Germline-derived CDR1 and CDR2 are LGHNA and YNFKEQ. The CDR3 protein is CASSPGGVGPGNTIYF. The CDR3 DNA reads as TGTGCCAGCAGCCCAGGCGGGGTGGGGCCTGGAAACACCATATATTTT.

The CDR3 protein is CASSQVANTGVRHEQYF. CDR3 nucleotides: TGTGCCAGCAGCCAAGTGGCGAATACAGGGGTGAGGCACGAGCAGTACTTC. The chain links TRBV4-2 to TRBJ2-7; 7 nucleotides agree with TRBD1. Germline trimming cut 1 base from V and 5 bases from J; bases unmatched to any gene: 14. The germline gives CDR1 LGHNA, CDR2 YNFKEQ. The CDR3 totals 17 residues.

This clone was observed a handful of times. V gene TRBV11-2 combines with J gene TRBJ1-4; 9 bases match TRBD1. The CDR3 consists of 15 residues. V lost 5 bases to trimming and J lost 7 bases; unmatched junction nucleotides: 8. Per germline, CDR1 SGHAT and CDR2 FQNNGV. The CDR3 DNA sequence: TGTGCCAGCAGCCGGGACAGGGAGCGTAGTGAAAAACTGTTTTTT. Its protein product is CASSRDRERSEKLFF.

This rearrangement joins TRBV18 to TRBJ2-7; D unresolved. V dropped 3 bases and J dropped 5 bases, with 11 bases sitting between them. This CDR3 is 13 amino acids long. Germline CDR1 KGHSH, CDR2 LQKENI. CDR3 bases: TGTGCCAGCTCACCTTCGTCCCTCCACGAGCAGTACTTC. It yields the protein CASSPSSLHEQYF.

This clone was detected once. The gene calls are TRBV5-1 and TRBJ2-1; TRBD1 agrees at 10 bases. Germline loops: CDR1 SGHRS, CDR2 YFSETQ. CDR3 length: 15 amino acids. The V gene end was trimmed by 4 bases and the J gene end by 2 bases; junction bases not matched to a gene: 3. CDR3 region: CASSPGQGAYNEQFF. CDR3 nucleotides: TGCGCCAGCAGCCCAGGACAGGGGGCCTACAATGAGCAGTTCTTC.